This TCR beta chain was documented in a study of blood T cell repertoires in COVID-19. Overall study: T cells, B-cell-depleted T cells, or PBMCs supplied cDNA or gDNA.

Under the authors' procedure: For nucleated cells, counts were estimated from reference gene primer amplification. The data were produced by immunoSEQ multiplex PCR, yet TCRdb's version contains in-frame clones alone and is incomplete. The V and J calls and the clone size are those of that table, but D and trimming were determined from the DNA. There are more than 95,000 clones in the sample; around 83% occur only once, and 3.3% lies in the top ten. In germline, CDR1 is GTSNPN, CDR2 SVGIG (reference sequence). The trim removed 3 bases at V and 1 base at J, leaving 8 bases unmatched. The CDR3 length is 18 residues.

The chain uses TRBV30 and TRBJ2-3; 15 bases agree with TRBD2. Sequencing was performed on peripheral blood. This TCR was recovered from a woman older than 75 with active or convalescent COVID-19. CDR3 residues: CAWRGTSGRSQGTDTQYF. CDR3 in DNA: TGTGCCTGGAGGGGGACTAGCGGGAGGTCTCAGGGCACAGATACGCAGTATTTT.